This T cell receptor (beta chain) was profiled in a study of T cell responses to AZD1222 COVID-19 vaccine. Regarding the study as a whole: In a largely white British group with more females than males, clonal diversity was possibly underestimated.

A word on this clone: The antigen is unknown.

Germline-derived CDR1 and CDR2 are SNHLY and FYNNEI. This CDR3 is built from 11 residues. V was shortened by 6 bases and J by 11 bases, with 14 bases between the two germline ends. Method: immunoSEQ multiplex PCR; TCRdb's copy keeps in-frame clones and lacks some. Seen here are about 120,000 clones, roughly 87% observed once, and the top ten hold 7.5%. The rearrangement uses TRBV2 and TRBJ2-7, with D perhaps matching TRBD1 or TRBD2 (5 bases each). The clonotype was recovered from an adult in good health. The material was peripheral blood, obtained on day 0 of AZD1222 vaccination. CDR3 sequence reads: CASSDDRGEYF. Here the CDR3 DNA reads TGTGCCAGCAGCGATGACCGAGGGGAGTACTTC.